Listed below are T cell receptor beta chains from one sample, sequenced in a study of OX40 agonist ivuxolimab in advanced cancers. Here immunoSEQ multiplex PCR was the method, and the copy in TCRdb shows in-frame clones only, minus some. The sample carries 65,000 to 85,000 clones, 85% to 95% recorded once. This sample comprised CD4+ or CD8+ T cells sorted from blood, obtained in a trial of the OX40 agonist ivuxolimab. The receptors shown here come from an adult with an advanced solid tumor such as melanoma, head and neck, liver or kidney cancer. CDR3s include the opening cysteine and the closing phenylalanine or tryptophan. The D gene is left open where the match is weak. Not all rows give a size; the values are once, few, many and, for expanded clones, a class.

v_gene: TRBV7-2; d_gene: NA; j_gene: TRBJ1-5; abundance: once; CDR3nt: TGTGCCAGCAGCTTCCACCCAAATCAGCCCCAGCATTTT; CDR3aa: CASSFHPNQPQHF
v_gene: TRBV4-3; d_gene: TRBD2; j_gene: TRBJ2-2; abundance: NA; CDR3nt: TGCGCCAGCAGCCAAGAGCCTAGCGGGGCTTCACCGGGGGAGCTGTTTTTT; CDR3aa: CASSQEPSGASPGELFF
v_gene: TRBV4-1; d_gene: NA; j_gene: TRBJ2-1; abundance: NA; CDR3nt: TGCGCCAGCAGCCAAGGGACTATTTACAATGAGCAGTTCTTC; CDR3aa: CASSQGTIYNEQFF
v_gene: TRBV13; d_gene: NA; j_gene: TRBJ1-3; abundance: NA; CDR3nt: TGTGCCAGCAGTATTAGATACTCTGGAAACACCATATATTTT; CDR3aa: CASSIRYSGNTIYF
v_gene: TRBV6-1; d_gene: NA; j_gene: TRBJ2-7; abundance: once; CDR3nt: TGTGCCAGCAGGGAGACCTACGAGCAGTACTTC; CDR3aa: CASRETYEQYF
v_gene: TRBV9; d_gene: NA; j_gene: TRBJ2-2; abundance: NA; CDR3nt: TGTGCCAGCACACATAGAGTAGAATCAAACGGGGAGCTGTTTTTT; CDR3aa: CASTHRVESNGELFF
v_gene: TRBV5-5; d_gene: NA; j_gene: TRBJ1-4; abundance: NA; CDR3nt: TGTGCCAGCAGCTTGTCCGGAACTAATGAAAAACTGTTTTTT; CDR3aa: CASSLSGTNEKLFF
v_gene: TRBV9; d_gene: TRBD2; j_gene: TRBJ2-7; abundance: NA; CDR3nt: TGTGCCAGCAGCCCCCCGGTAGCGGGAGGGGTCGAGCAGTACTTC; CDR3aa: CASSPPVAGGVEQYF
v_gene: TRBV4-3; d_gene: NA; j_gene: TRBJ1-5; abundance: NA; CDR3nt: TGCGCCAGCAGCCAATTACTCGGGCCCCGGAGCAATCAGCCCCAGCATTTT; CDR3aa: CASSQLLGPRSNQPQHF
v_gene: TRBV13; d_gene: NA; j_gene: TRBJ2-7; abundance: NA; CDR3nt: TGTGCCAGCAGCTCCTCCTACGAGCAGTACTTC; CDR3aa: CASSSSYEQYF
v_gene: TRBV7-6; d_gene: TRBD2; j_gene: TRBJ2-3; abundance: NA; CDR3nt: TGTGCCAGCAGCCCGGTGGGGCGGGGAGGGGCAGATACGCAGTATTTT; CDR3aa: CASSPVGRGGADTQYF
v_gene: TRBV4-1; d_gene: TRBD2; j_gene: TRBJ2-1; abundance: NA; CDR3nt: TGCGCCAGCAGCCATCCCGGGACTAGCGGAGACAATGAGCAGTTCTTC; CDR3aa: CASSHPGTSGDNEQFF
v_gene: TRBV6-5; d_gene: NA; j_gene: TRBJ1-1; abundance: NA; CDR3nt: TGTGCCAGCAGCCGGGTCGGGGGGCACACTGAAGCTTTCTTT; CDR3aa: CASSRVGGHTEAFF
v_gene: TRBV6-5; d_gene: NA; j_gene: TRBJ1-2; abundance: NA; CDR3nt: TGTGCCAGCAGTTACGGCAACTATGGCTACACCTTC; CDR3aa: CASSYGNYGYTF
v_gene: TRBV6-5; d_gene: TRBD1; j_gene: TRBJ1-1; abundance: NA; CDR3nt: TGTGCCAGCACCAGGGGGATGAACACTGAAGCTTTCTTT; CDR3aa: CASTRGMNTEAFF
v_gene: TRBV6-1; d_gene: NA; j_gene: TRBJ1-2; abundance: NA; CDR3nt: TGTGCCAGCAGTGAACATTACCCGACCGCGCACTATGGCTACACCTTC; CDR3aa: CASSEHYPTAHYGYTF
v_gene: TRBV27; d_gene: NA; j_gene: TRBJ2-1; abundance: NA; CDR3nt: TGTGCCAGCAGCCCACCGGGAACTCACAATGAGCAGTTCTTC; CDR3aa: CASSPPGTHNEQFF
v_gene: TRBV27; d_gene: NA; j_gene: TRBJ1-5; abundance: NA; CDR3nt: TGTGCCAGCAGTTTATACGTGAATCAGCCCCAGCATTTT; CDR3aa: CASSLYVNQPQHF
v_gene: TRBV5-4; d_gene: NA; j_gene: TRBJ1-2; abundance: once; CDR3nt: TGTGCCAGCAGCTTACGAGGAACCGATGGCTACACCTTC; CDR3aa: CASSLRGTDGYTF
v_gene: TRBV13; d_gene: NA; j_gene: TRBJ1-5; abundance: NA; CDR3nt: TGTGCCAGCAGCTTAGGCTTTGGCGGAAATCAGCCCCAGCATTTT; CDR3aa: CASSLGFGGNQPQHF
v_gene: TRBV19; d_gene: NA; j_gene: TRBJ1-5; abundance: NA; CDR3nt: TGTGCCAGTAGTACCTGGGAGGATCAGCCCCAGCATTTT; CDR3aa: CASSTWEDQPQHF
v_gene: TRBV5-8; d_gene: NA; j_gene: TRBJ1-1; abundance: NA; CDR3nt: TGTGCCAGCAGCCCAGCCGGGATAGGCACTGAAGCTTTCTTT; CDR3aa: CASSPAGIGTEAFF
v_gene: TRBV5-6; d_gene: NA; j_gene: TRBJ2-2; abundance: NA; CDR3nt: TGTGCCAGCAGCTTGGACAGTGCGAACGCCGGGGAGCTGTTTTTT; CDR3aa: CASSLDSANAGELFF
v_gene: TRBV4-3; d_gene: NA; j_gene: TRBJ1-2; abundance: NA; CDR3nt: TGCGCCAGCAGCCAAGATAGAGGCCTAAATGGCTACACCTTC; CDR3aa: CASSQDRGLNGYTF
v_gene: TRBV7-2; d_gene: NA; j_gene: TRBJ2-6; abundance: NA; CDR3nt: TGTGCCAGCAGCTTTGACACAGGGTACTCTGGGGCCAACGTCCTGACTTTC; CDR3aa: CASSFDTGYSGANVLTF
v_gene: TRBV6-5; d_gene: NA; j_gene: TRBJ1-4; abundance: NA; CDR3nt: TGTGCCAGCAGTTACTCGAACACCCATAATGAAAAACTGTTTTTT; CDR3aa: CASSYSNTHNEKLFF
v_gene: TRBV13; d_gene: TRBD1; j_gene: TRBJ2-3; abundance: NA; CDR3nt: TGTGCCAGCAGCACCCAGGGGGAAATTGCAGATACGCAGTATTTT; CDR3aa: CASSTQGEIADTQYF
v_gene: TRBV15; d_gene: TRBD2; j_gene: TRBJ2-7; abundance: NA; CDR3nt: TGTGCCACCAGCAGAGCTCCGGGACTAGGCAACGAGCAGTACTTC; CDR3aa: CATSRAPGLGNEQYF
v_gene: TRBV7-8; d_gene: NA; j_gene: TRBJ2-3; abundance: NA; CDR3nt: TGTGCCAGCAGCCAAGAAGATACGCAGTATTTT; CDR3aa: CASSQEDTQYF
v_gene: TRBV21-1; d_gene: NA; j_gene: TRBJ2-1; abundance: once; CDR3nt: TGTGCCAGCAGCAAGAAGGAATGGGATACGAGGGAGGATGAGCAGTTCTTC; CDR3aa: CASSKKEWDTREDEQFF
v_gene: TRBV10-3; d_gene: NA; j_gene: TRBJ2-7; abundance: NA; CDR3nt: TGTGCCATCAGTGAGTCAGAATACGAGCAGTACTTC; CDR3aa: CAISESEYEQYF
v_gene: TRBV27; d_gene: NA; j_gene: TRBJ2-3; abundance: NA; CDR3nt: TGTGCCAGCAGTTCCCTGACTAGCACAGATACGCAGTATTTT; CDR3aa: CASSSLTSTDTQYF
v_gene: TRBV6-5; d_gene: NA; j_gene: TRBJ1-2; abundance: NA; CDR3nt: TGTGCCAGCGGCTTTGTCCGGGGCTACACCTTC; CDR3aa: CASGFVRGYTF
v_gene: TRBV6-5; d_gene: NA; j_gene: TRBJ1-5; abundance: NA; CDR3nt: TGTGCCAGCAGTTATGATAGCAATCAGCCCCAGCATTTT; CDR3aa: CASSYDSNQPQHF
v_gene: TRBV6-5; d_gene: TRBD2; j_gene: TRBJ2-7; abundance: NA; CDR3nt: TGTGCCAGCAGCGTAGCGGGAGGGCCGTACGAGCAGTACTTC; CDR3aa: CASSVAGGPYEQYF
v_gene: TRBV7-9; d_gene: NA; j_gene: TRBJ2-7; abundance: NA; CDR3nt: TGTGCCAGCAGCTCCAGGGGACTCCCAGTCTACGAGCAGTACTTC; CDR3aa: CASSSRGLPVYEQYF
v_gene: TRBV27; d_gene: NA; j_gene: TRBJ2-7; abundance: NA; CDR3nt: TGTGCCAGCAAGAGCGGGTGGCACTACGAGCAGTACTTC; CDR3aa: CASKSGWHYEQYF
v_gene: TRBV19; d_gene: TRBD1; j_gene: TRBJ1-5; abundance: NA; CDR3nt: TGTGCCAGTAGCCACCCGGGACAGGGAGGTCAGCCCCAGCATTTT; CDR3aa: CASSHPGQGGQPQHF
v_gene: TRBV7-7; d_gene: TRBD2; j_gene: TRBJ2-1; abundance: NA; CDR3nt: TGTGCTAGCAGCTCGCTAGCGGGAGGGCCTGGGAATGAGCAGTTCTTC; CDR3aa: CASSSLAGGPGNEQFF
v_gene: TRBV11-2; d_gene: NA; j_gene: TRBJ2-2; abundance: NA; CDR3nt: TGTGCCAGCAGCTTAGCTCTCGACGGGGAGCTGTTTTTT; CDR3aa: CASSLALDGELFF
v_gene: TRBV11-2; d_gene: NA; j_gene: TRBJ1-1; abundance: once; CDR3nt: TGTGCCAGCAGCCCCCTTCTCGGGGCAGGGAACACTGAAGCTTTCTTT; CDR3aa: CASSPLLGAGNTEAFF
v_gene: TRBV7-2; d_gene: NA; j_gene: TRBJ1-1; abundance: NA; CDR3nt: TGTGCCAGCAGCTTAGGACAGAAAATTATAGAAGCTTTCTTT; CDR3aa: CASSLGQKIIEAFF
v_gene: TRBV19; d_gene: NA; j_gene: TRBJ2-7; abundance: NA; CDR3nt: TGTGCCAGTAGTGCAGGGACCGATTTTACCTACGAGCAGTACTTC; CDR3aa: CASSAGTDFTYEQYF